This T cell receptor beta chain was captured by sequencing in a study of prognosis after radiotherapy for stage I lung cancer. Study conclusions and caveats: Lower post-radiation Shannon entropy was seen in patients who went on to develop distant metastases.

This clonotype has a count of ten or more. What it binds is not known. From genomic DNA, two-round multiplex PCR was used to amplify TCR beta CDR3. Amplification during the initial PCR round employed primers specific to each TRBV and TRBJ gene. During the second PCR round, universal primers were used. TCRdb analysed the multiplex PCR reads with MiXCR anew, one entry per CDR3 protein. This sample has 15,000 to 20,000 distinct CDR3 sequences, with 29% found just once. A volume of 4.5 to 7 milliliters of peripheral blood was collected by draw at each of two time points. The CDR3 is 11 residues long. Trimming pared 8 bases from V and 7 bases from J, leaving 11 bases between. The germline gives CDR1 MNHNS, CDR2 SASEGT.

The starting material was PBMCs, obtained before or after stereotactic body radiation therapy (not recorded which). The chain carries TRBV6-1 and TRBJ2-5; possibly TRBD1 for D (6 bases). The TCR sequence derives from a donor aged 50 or older with non-small cell lung cancer. CDR3 in DNA: TGTGCCAGCGGGATGGGGGCGACCCAGTACTTC. Residues: CASGMGATQYF.